Included here is one T cell receptor (beta chain) sequence, with context. These data belong to a study of CD8+ T cells in alopecia areata. Per germline, CDR1 SQVTM and CDR2 ANQGSEA. J gave up 7 bases and V 7 bases, and 7 bases lay outside the gene matches. The CDR3 totals 13 residues. cDNA prepared by RNA extraction and subsequent reverse transcription served as the template for sequencing. Profiled with immunoSEQ multiplex PCR; TCRdb holds only in-frame clones, not every one. The sample lists roughly 150,000 clones, 45% to 55% seen once, with approximately 19% in the top ten. Sequencing used CD8+ T cells sorted from blood, obtained at week 0. This receptor was taken from a human donor with alopecia areata. The chain has TRBV29-1 and TRBJ1-6, with 7 bases that match TRBD1. This CDR3 is CSAGDRVNSPLHF. The CDR3 coding sequence is TGCAGCGCTGGAGACAGGGTCAATTCACCCCTCCACTTT.